This T cell receptor beta chain emerged from a study of shared clonotypes between healthy human individuals. The table came from immunoSEQ multiplex PCR; TCRdb's copy has only in-frame clones and leaves some out. The repertoire has a few million clones, approximately 94% of them found once; the top ten carry around 0.13%. Germline CDR1 is MGHRA and CDR2 is YSYEKL. This CDR3 region has 16 residues. Trimming removed 3 bases at V and 4 bases at J, with 16 bases between. Sequencing was performed on naive CD4+ T cells sorted from blood. Specified subset: CD45RA+ positively selected. The V gene is TRBV4-1, the J gene TRBJ2-1; weak D call: TRBD2 (6 bases). The receptor was derived from a man aged 18 to 30 in good health. CDR3 in DNA: TGCGCCAGCAGCCAGGCACCGGGACTGGGGTACAATGAGCAGTTCTTC. Encoded protein: CASSQAPGLGYNEQFF.